This TCR beta chain comes out of a study of blood T cell repertoires in COVID-19. Repertoires were generated with immunoSEQ multiplex PCR, while TCRdb's copy carries only in-frame clones and drops some. The table lists about 380,000 clones, about 89% of them singletons, with 1.3% in the top ten. Allocation to cohorts depended on clinical history reported by the participants. The length of the CDR3 is 15 residues. J gave up 8 bases and V 3 bases, and 5 bases lay outside the gene matches. Germline V gives CDR1 GTSNPN, CDR2 SVGIG (reference sequence). The sequenced sample consisted of PBMCs or T cells enriched from blood (not recorded which). V gene TRBV30 combines with J gene TRBJ2-3; 16 positions match TRBD2. The sequence came from a man aged 25 to 40 who had recovered from COVID-19. This CDR3 is CAWSGTSGGVGTQYF. CDR3 DNA: TGTGCCTGGAGCGGGACTAGCGGGGGGGTAGGTACGCAGTATTTT.